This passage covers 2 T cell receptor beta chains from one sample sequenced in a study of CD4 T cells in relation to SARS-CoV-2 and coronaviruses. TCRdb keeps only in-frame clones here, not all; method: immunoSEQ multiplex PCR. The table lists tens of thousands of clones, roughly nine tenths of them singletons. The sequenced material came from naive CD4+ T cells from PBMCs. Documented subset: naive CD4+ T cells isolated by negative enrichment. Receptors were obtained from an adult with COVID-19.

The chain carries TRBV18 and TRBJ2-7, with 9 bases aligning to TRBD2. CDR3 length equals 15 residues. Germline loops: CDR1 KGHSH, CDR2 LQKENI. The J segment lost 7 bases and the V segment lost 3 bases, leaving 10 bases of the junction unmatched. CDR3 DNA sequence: TGTGCCAGCTCACCCCGACTAGCGGAGGGGGGGGAGCAGTACTTC. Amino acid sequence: CASSPRLAEGGEQYF.

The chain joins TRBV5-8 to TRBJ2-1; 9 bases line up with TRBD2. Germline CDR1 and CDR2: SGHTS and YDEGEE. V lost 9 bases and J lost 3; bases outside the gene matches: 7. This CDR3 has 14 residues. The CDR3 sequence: CATKSGRHYNEQFF. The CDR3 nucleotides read TGTGCCACAAAAAGCGGGAGGCACTACAATGAGCAGTTCTTC.